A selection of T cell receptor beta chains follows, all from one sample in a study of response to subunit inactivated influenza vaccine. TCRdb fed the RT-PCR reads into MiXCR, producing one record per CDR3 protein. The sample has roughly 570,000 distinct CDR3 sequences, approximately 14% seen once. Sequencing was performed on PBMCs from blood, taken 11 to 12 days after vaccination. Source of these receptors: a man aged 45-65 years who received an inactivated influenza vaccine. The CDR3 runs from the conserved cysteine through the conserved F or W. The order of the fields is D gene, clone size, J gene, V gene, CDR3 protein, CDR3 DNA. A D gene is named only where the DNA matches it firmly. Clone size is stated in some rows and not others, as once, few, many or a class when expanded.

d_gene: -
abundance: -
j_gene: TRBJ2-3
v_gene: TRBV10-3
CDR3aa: CAISPGTDTQYF
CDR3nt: TGTGCCATCAGCCCAGGCACAGATACGCAGTATTTT

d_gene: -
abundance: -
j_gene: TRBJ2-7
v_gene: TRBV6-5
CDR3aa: CASSYPQGPYEQYF
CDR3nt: TGTGCCAGCAGTTACCCCCAGGGGCCCTACGAGCAGTACTTC

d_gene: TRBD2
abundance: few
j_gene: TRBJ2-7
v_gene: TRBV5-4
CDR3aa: CASSYPKGLAGSEQYF
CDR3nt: TGTGCCAGCAGCTACCCGAAGGGACTAGCGGGGAGCGAGCAGTACTTC

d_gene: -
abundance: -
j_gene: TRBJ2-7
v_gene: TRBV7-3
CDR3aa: CASSLTGGDYEQYF
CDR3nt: TGTGCCAGCAGCTTAACAGGGGGGGACTACGAGCAGTACTTC

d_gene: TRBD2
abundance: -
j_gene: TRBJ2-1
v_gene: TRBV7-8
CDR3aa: CASSLPQTSGGPLTYNEQFF
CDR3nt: TGTGCCAGCAGCTTACCTCAGACTAGCGGGGGCCCTTTAACCTACAATGAGCAGTTCTTC

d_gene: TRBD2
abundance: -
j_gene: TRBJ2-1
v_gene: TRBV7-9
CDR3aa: CASSWWTSGRAIDEQFF
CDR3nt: TGTGCCAGCAGCTGGTGGACTAGCGGGAGGGCCATCGATGAGCAGTTCTTC

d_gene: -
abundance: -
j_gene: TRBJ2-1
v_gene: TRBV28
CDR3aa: CASSLDVGSYNEQFF
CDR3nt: TGTGCCAGCAGTTTAGATGTAGGCTCCTACAATGAGCAGTTCTTC

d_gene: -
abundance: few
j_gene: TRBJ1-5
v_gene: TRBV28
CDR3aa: CASSFYRSHQPQHF
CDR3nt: TGTGCCAGCAGTTTTTATAGGTCCCATCAGCCCCAGCATTTT

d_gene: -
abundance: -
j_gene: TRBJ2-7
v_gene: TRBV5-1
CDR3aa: CASSLFSSGVAYEQYF
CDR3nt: TGCGCCAGCAGCTTGTTTTCATCGGGGGTGGCCTACGAGCAGTACTTC

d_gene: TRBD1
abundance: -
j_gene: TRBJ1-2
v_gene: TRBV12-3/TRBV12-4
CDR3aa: CASSLGDRAYGYTF
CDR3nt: TGTGCCAGCAGTTTAGGGGACAGGGCCTATGGCTACACCTTC

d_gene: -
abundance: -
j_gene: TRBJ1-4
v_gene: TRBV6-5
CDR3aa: CASSSGQPNEKLFF
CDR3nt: TGTGCCAGCAGTTCGGGACAACCTAATGAAAAACTGTTTTTT

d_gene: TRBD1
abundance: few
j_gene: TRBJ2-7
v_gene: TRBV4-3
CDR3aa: CASSQSDRGREQYF
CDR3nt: TGCGCCAGCAGCCAAAGCGACAGGGGACGCGAGCAGTACTTC

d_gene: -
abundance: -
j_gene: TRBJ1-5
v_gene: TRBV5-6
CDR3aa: CASSRRGVQPQHF
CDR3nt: TGTGCCAGCAGCCGCAGAGGGGTTCAGCCCCAGCATTTT

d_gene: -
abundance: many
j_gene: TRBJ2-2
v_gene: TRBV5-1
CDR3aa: CASSFSPNTGELFF
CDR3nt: TGTGCCAGCAGCTTCTCCCCAAACACCGGGGAGCTGTTTTTT

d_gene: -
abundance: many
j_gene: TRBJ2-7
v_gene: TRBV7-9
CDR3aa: CASSPQSRLYEQYF
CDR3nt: TGTGCCAGCAGCCCTCAAAGCCGACTCTACGAGCAGTACTTC

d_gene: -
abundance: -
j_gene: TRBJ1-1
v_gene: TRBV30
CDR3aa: CAWSTAITEAFF
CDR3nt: TGTGCCTGGAGTACAGCGATCACTGAAGCTTTCTTT

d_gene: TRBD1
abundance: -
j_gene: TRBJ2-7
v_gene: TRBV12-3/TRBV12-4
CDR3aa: CASSLSGGLDEQYF
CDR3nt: TGTGCCAGCAGCCTATCAGGGGGCTTGGACGAGCAGTACTTC

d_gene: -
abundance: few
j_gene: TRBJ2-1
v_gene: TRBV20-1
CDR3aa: CSAKRATYNEQFF
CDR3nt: TGCAGTGCGAAAAGGGCTACCTACAATGAGCAGTTCTTC